This TCR beta chain was recorded in a study of OX40 agonist ivuxolimab in advanced cancers. About the study: Intravenous ivuxolimab was administered to patients every 2 weeks at 0.01 to 10 mg/kg. A history of anti-PD-1, anti-PD-L1 or anti-CTLA-4 therapy was acceptable, and roughly 40% had some.

V lost 0 bases and J lost 7, with 9 bases in between. Germline assignment: CDR1 LGHNA and CDR2 YNFKEQ. The CDR3 length is 14 residues. Repertoires were generated with immunoSEQ multiplex PCR, while TCRdb's copy carries only in-frame clones and drops some. This table holds around 80,000 clones, roughly nine tenths found once. Sampling times: baseline, cycle 4 day 1, cycle 7 day 1. This clonotype was sampled from an adult with an advanced solid tumor such as melanoma, head and neck, liver or kidney cancer. Here the sequenced sample was CD4+ or CD8+ T cells sorted from blood, taken in a trial of the OX40 agonist ivuxolimab. The rearrangement uses TRBV4-2 and TRBJ1-4; D call uncertain. The CDR3 nucleotides read TGTGCCAGCAGCCAAGACGGACTACTTGAAAAACTGTTTTTT. Translating it yields CASSQDGLLEKLFF.